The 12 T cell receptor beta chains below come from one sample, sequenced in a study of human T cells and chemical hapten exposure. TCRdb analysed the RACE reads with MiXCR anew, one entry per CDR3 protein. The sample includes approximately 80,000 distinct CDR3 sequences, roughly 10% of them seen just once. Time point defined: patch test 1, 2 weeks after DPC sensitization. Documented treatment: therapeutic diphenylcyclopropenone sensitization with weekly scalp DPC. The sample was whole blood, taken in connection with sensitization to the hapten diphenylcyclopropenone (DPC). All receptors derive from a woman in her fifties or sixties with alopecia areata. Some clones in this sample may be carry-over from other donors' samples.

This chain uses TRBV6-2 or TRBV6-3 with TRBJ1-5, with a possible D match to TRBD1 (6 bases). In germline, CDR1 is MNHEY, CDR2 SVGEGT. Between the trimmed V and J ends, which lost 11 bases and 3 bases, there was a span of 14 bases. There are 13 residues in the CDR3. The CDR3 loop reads CAANQGFNQPQHF. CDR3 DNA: TGTGCCGCGAATCAGGGGTTCAATCAGCCCCAGCATTTT.

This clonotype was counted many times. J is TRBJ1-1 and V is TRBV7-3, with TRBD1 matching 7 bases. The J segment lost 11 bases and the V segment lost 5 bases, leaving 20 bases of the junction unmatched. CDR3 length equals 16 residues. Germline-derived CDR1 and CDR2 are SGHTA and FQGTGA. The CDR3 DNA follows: TGTGCCAGCAGCGATCAACCGACAGGGTCGGGCTCTACCGCTTTCTTT. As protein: CASSDQPTGSGSTAFF.

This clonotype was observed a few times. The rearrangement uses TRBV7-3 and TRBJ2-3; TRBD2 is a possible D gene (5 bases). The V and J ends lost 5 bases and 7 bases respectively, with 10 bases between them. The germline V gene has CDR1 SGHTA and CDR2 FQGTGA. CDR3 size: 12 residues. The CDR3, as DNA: TGTGCCAGCAGCCCCTCGGGATATACGCAGTATTTT. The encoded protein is CASSPSGYTQYF.

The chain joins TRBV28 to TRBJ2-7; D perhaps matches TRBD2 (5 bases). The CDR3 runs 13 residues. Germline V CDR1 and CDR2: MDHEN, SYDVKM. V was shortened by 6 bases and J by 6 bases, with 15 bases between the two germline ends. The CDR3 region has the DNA TGTGCCAGCAGCCCTATTAGTCGGGGCGAGCAGTACTTC. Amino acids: CASSPISRGEQYF.

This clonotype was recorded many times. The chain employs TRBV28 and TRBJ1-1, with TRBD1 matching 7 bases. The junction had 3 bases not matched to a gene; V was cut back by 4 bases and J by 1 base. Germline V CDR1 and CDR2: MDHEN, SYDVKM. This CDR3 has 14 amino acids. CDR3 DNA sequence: TGTGCCAGCAGTTCCTGGACAGGGAACACTGAAGCTTTCTTT. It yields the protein CASSSWTGNTEAFF.

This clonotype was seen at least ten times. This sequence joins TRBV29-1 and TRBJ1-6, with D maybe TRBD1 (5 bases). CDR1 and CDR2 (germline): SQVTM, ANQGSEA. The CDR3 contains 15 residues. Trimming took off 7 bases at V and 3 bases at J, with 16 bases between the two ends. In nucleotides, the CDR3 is TGCAGCGGCTCCGGGACCCAGGGCTATAATTCACCCCTCCACTTT. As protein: CSGSGTQGYNSPLHF. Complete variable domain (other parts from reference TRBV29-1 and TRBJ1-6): SAVISQKPSRDICQRGTSLTIQCQVDSQVTMMFWYRQQPGQSLTLIATANQGSEATYESGFVIDKFPISRPNLTFSTLTVSNMSPEDSSIYLCSGSGTQGYNSPLHFGNGTRLTVT.

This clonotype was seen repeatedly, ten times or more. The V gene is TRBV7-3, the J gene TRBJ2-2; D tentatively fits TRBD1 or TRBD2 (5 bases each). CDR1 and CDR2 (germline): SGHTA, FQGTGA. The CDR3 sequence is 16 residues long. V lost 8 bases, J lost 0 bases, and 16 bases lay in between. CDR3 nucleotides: TGTGCCAGCCGGGCCTCCGGGGCCTCGAACACCGGGGAGCTGTTTTTT. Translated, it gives CASRASGASNTGELFF.

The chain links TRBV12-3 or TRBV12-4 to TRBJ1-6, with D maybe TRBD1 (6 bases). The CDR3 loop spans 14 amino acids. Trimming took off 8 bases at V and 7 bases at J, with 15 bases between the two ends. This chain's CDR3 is CASCTDRENSPLHF. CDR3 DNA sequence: TGTGCCAGCTGCACGGACAGAGAGAATTCACCCCTCCACTTT.

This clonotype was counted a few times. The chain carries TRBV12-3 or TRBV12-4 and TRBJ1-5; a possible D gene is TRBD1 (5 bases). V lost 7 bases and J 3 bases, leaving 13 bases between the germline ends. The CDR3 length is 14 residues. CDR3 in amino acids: CASTVDISNQPQHF. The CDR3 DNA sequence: TGTGCCAGCACCGTGGACATCTCCAATCAGCCCCAGCATTTT.

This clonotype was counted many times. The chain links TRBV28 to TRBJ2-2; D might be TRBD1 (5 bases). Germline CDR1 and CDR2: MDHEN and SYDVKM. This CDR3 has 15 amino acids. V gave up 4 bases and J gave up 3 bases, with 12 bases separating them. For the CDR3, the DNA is TGTGCCAGCAGTTCAGGACATATGGACACCGGGGAGCTGTTTTTT. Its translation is CASSSGHMDTGELFF.

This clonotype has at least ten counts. CDR3 region: CASRLGQGFQNYGYTF. DNA of the CDR3: TGTGCCAGCAGGCTGGGACAGGGCTTTCAGAACTATGGCTACACCTTC. The chain recombines TRBV28 with TRBJ1-2; 9 bases align to TRBD1. The CDR3 loop spans 16 amino acids. The germline V gene encodes CDR1 MDHEN and CDR2 SYDVKM. J lost 2 bases, V lost 6 bases, and 10 bases had no gene match.

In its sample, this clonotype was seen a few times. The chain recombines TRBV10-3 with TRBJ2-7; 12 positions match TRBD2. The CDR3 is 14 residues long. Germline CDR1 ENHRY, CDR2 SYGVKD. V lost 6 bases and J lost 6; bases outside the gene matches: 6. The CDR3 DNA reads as TGTGCCATCAGACTAGCGGGGGGCCGCGCCGAGCAGTACTTC. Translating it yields CAIRLAGGRAEQYF.